A selection of T cell receptor beta chains follows, all from one sample in a study of beta chain features in type 1 diabetes. Sequencing was performed with immunoSEQ multiplex PCR; in TCRdb, only in-frame clones are kept and a portion is missing. Altogether 350,000 to 400,000 clones are present, roughly 12% being singletons, with the ten largest covering around 0.0099%. The specimen was naive CD4+ T cells from blood. The receptors originated from a woman aged 18-29 years with type 1 diabetes. CDR3s include the opening cysteine and the closing phenylalanine or tryptophan. The D gene is left open where the match is weak. Expanded clones are given a class, and other clones once, few, many or no size at all.

TRBV7-2	TRBJ2-4	few	TRBD1	TGTGCCAGCAGCCTTGGGACAGGGATAGTCAAAAACATTCAGTACTTC	CASSLGTGIVKNIQYF
TRBV9	TRBJ2-1	NA	TRBD2	TGTGCCAGCAGCGTAGATCACGGGGGGGGTAACAATGAGCAGTTCTTC	CASSVDHGGGNNEQFF
TRBV11-3	TRBJ2-5	few	NA	TGTGCCAGCAGCCAAGCAGGCTTACAAGAGACCCAGTACTTC	CASSQAGLQETQYF
TRBV5-1	TRBJ2-5	NA	NA	TGCGCCAGCAGCCCCCTCGGAGAGACCCAGTACTTC	CASSPLGETQYF
TRBV18	TRBJ1-5	NA	NA	TGTGCCAGCTCACCACCCCACAGAGTCAATCAGCCCCAGCATTTT	CASSPPHRVNQPQHF
TRBV16	TRBJ1-1	few	NA	TGTGCCAGCAGCCCCACAGGGCACACTGAAGCTTTCTTT	CASSPTGHTEAFF
TRBV5-1	TRBJ2-1	NA	TRBD1	TGCGCCAGCAGCTGGGACAGGGATAAGCAGTTCTTC	CASSWDRDKQFF
TRBV11-2	TRBJ1-1	NA	NA	TGTGCCAGCAGCTTTATCCCGCCGGCGAGGACATGGGAGAACACTGAAGCTTTCTTT	CASSFIPPARTWENTEAFF
TRBV6-5	TRBJ2-1	NA	NA	TGTGCCAGCGGCGGGACTCCCTACAATGAGCAGTTCTTC	CASGGTPYNEQFF
TRBV13	TRBJ2-2	few	NA	TGTGCCAGCAGCTTTTCCAGAAACACCGGGGAGCTGTTTTTT	CASSFSRNTGELFF
TRBV4-2	TRBJ1-5	NA	NA	TGTGCCAGCAGCCAAGACGTTGGGGCAGGGGATCAGCCCCAGCATTTT	CASSQDVGAGDQPQHF
TRBV14	TRBJ2-5	NA	NA	TGTGCCAGCAGCCAATATCAGACCCAGTACTTC	CASSQYQTQYF
TRBV9	TRBJ1-2	few	TRBD1	TGTGCCAGCAGCCTCTCAGGGGGCAGCGACTATGGCTACACCTTC	CASSLSGGSDYGYTF
TRBV11-2	TRBJ2-7	NA	TRBD2	TGTGCCAGCAGCTCCTTAGCGGGAATCCCCTACGAGCAGTACTTC	CASSSLAGIPYEQYF
TRBV28	TRBJ1-2	NA	NA	TGTGCCAGCAGTTTAGCAGGGGACACCTATGGCTACACCTTC	CASSLAGDTYGYTF
TRBV30	TRBJ2-3	few	NA	TGTGCCCTGGATCTTGGGACAAAAATAGATACGCAGTATTTT	CALDLGTKIDTQYF
TRBV27	TRBJ1-6	NA	NA	TGTGCCAGCAGTGCCACAGATAATTCACCCCTCCACTTT	CASSATDNSPLHF
TRBV7-2	TRBJ2-5	NA	TRBD2	TGTGCCAGCAGCTTAGTCGGTCTCTTTGCGGGAGGAGGAGAGACCCAGTACTTC	CASSLVGLFAGGGETQYF
TRBV7-3	TRBJ2-1	few	NA	TGTGCCAGCAGCTTATTTGTCCGGGCAACCGGGGTCAATGAGCAGTTCTTC	CASSLFVRATGVNEQFF
TRBV5-1	TRBJ1-1	NA	TRBD1	TGCGCCAGCAGCTTAACAGGGGGAACCTCTGAAGCTTTCTTT	CASSLTGGTSEAFF
TRBV18	TRBJ1-1	few	NA	TGTGCCAGCTCAGAATTGGACAGCCAGACTTTCTTT	CASSELDSQTFF
TRBV18	TRBJ2-3	NA	TRBD2	TGTGCCAGCTCACCCGGGACTACCCACACAGATACGCAGTATTTT	CASSPGTTHTDTQYF
TRBV18	TRBJ2-1	NA	TRBD2	TGTGCCAGCTCACCGGGCGGGACTAGCCTGTATCGGGAGCAGTTCTTC	CASSPGGTSLYREQFF
TRBV27	TRBJ2-3	few	NA	TGTGCCAGCAGTTTCCAGAGCGGGCCCAGCACAGATACGCAGTATTTT	CASSFQSGPSTDTQYF
TRBV11-2	TRBJ2-3	NA	NA	TGTGCCAGCAGCTTAGATTGGGGGGTAGATACGCAGTATTTT	CASSLDWGVDTQYF
TRBV4-1	TRBJ2-4	few	TRBD1	TGCGCCAGCAGCCCAGGACAGGGTAGAACCAAAAACATTCAGTACTTC	CASSPGQGRTKNIQYF
TRBV9	TRBJ2-4	few	TRBD2	TGTGCCAGCAGCCCAGGACTAGCGGGGGGGCTAGGCAAAAACATTCAGTACTTC	CASSPGLAGGLGKNIQYF
TRBV6-5	TRBJ2-7	few	TRBD1	TGTGCCAGCAGTTACTCGACGGGACAGGGCTACGAGCAGTACTTC	CASSYSTGQGYEQYF
TRBV10-3	TRBJ1-2	NA	NA	TGTGCCATCAGTGGCGAGGGGGATCAAATACCCAACTATGGCTACACCTTC	CAISGEGDQIPNYGYTF
TRBV28	TRBJ2-3	NA	NA	TGTGCCAGCACAAGGGGGTCCTTCACAGATACGCAGTATTTT	CASTRGSFTDTQYF
TRBV5-5	TRBJ2-7	NA	TRBD2	TGTGCCAGCAGCCCACCTCTAGCGGGGGGCGCCTACGAGCAGTACTTC	CASSPPLAGGAYEQYF
TRBV28	TRBJ2-1	NA	TRBD1	TGTGCCAGCAGTCCGACAGGGGATATTTACAATGAGCAGTTCTTC	CASSPTGDIYNEQFF
TRBV13	TRBJ2-1	NA	NA	TGTGCCAGCACGCGGCGAAATGAGCAGTTCTTC	CASTRRNEQFF
TRBV14	TRBJ2-5	few	TRBD2	TGTGCCAGCAGCCAAGATTTTAGCGGGAGGGCCGACTTC	CASSQDFSGRADF
TRBV29-1	TRBJ1-2	few	TRBD1	TGCAGCGTTGGGGGACAGCGCTATGGCTACACCTTC	CSVGGQRYGYTF
TRBV7-2	TRBJ1-5	few	NA	TGTGCCAGCAGCTTATGGGCAGGGCTCGATCAGCCCCAGCATTTT	CASSLWAGLDQPQHF
TRBV29-1	TRBJ1-1	NA	TRBD1	TGCAGCGTTGAGTGGCAGGGGGCCCCAGCTTTCTTT	CSVEWQGAPAFF
TRBV5-1	TRBJ2-5	once	TRBD1	TGCGCCAGCAGCGGCGGCAGGGGGAAGGAGACCCAGTACTTC	CASSGGRGKETQYF
TRBV30	TRBJ2-6	few	TRBD2	TGTGCCTGGTCAGGACTAGCGGCCCCCTCTGGGGCCAACGTCCTGACTTTC	CAWSGLAAPSGANVLTF
TRBV6-5	TRBJ2-3	NA	NA	TGTGCCAGCAGTTACGTTCGAGTTGCCACAGATACGCAGTATTTT	CASSYVRVATDTQYF
TRBV7-9	TRBJ2-7	NA	TRBD2	TGTGCCAGCACCTCGACTAGCGGGAGCGATGAGCAGTACTTC	CASTSTSGSDEQYF
TRBV9	TRBJ2-5	NA	NA	TGTGCCAGCAGCGTAGCTCAGGAGACCCAGTACTTC	CASSVAQETQYF
TRBV2	TRBJ1-2	few	NA	TGTGCCAGCAGTGAAGGACAGGATGGCTACACCTTC	CASSEGQDGYTF
TRBV28	TRBJ2-5	NA	TRBD2	TGTGCCAGCAGTTCACCCGTAGCGGGAGCGACCTCGGGGGGGACCCAGTACTTC	CASSSPVAGATSGGTQYF
TRBV25-1	TRBJ2-7	few	TRBD2	TGTGCCAGCAGTGAATGGCAAGCGGGGCTGGGCGAGCAGTACTTC	CASSEWQAGLGEQYF
TRBV13	TRBJ1-1	NA	NA	TGTGCCAGCAGCTTTCAGGAAGCGGCTGAAGCTTTCTTT	CASSFQEAAEAFF
TRBV7-2	TRBJ1-2	few	NA	TGTGCCAGCACCTACTCGACAAGGGAGCGGAGCGGCTACACCTTC	CASTYSTRERSGYTF
TRBV6-5	TRBJ2-7	NA	TRBD1	TGTGCCAGCGGGGACAGGGATTACGAGCAGTACTTC	CASGDRDYEQYF
TRBV28	TRBJ1-5	NA	TRBD1	TGTGCCAGCATTACGGGACAGAGAGATCAGCCCCAGCATTTT	CASITGQRDQPQHF
TRBV30	TRBJ1-5	NA	TRBD1	TGTGCCTGGAGTGGGGGGGACAGACACAATCAGCCCCAGCATTTT	CAWSGGDRHNQPQHF
TRBV5-6	TRBJ1-2	NA	TRBD1	TGTGCCAGCAGCTCTTTGTCCGGGACAGCCCCCCAGTATGGCTACACCTTC	CASSSLSGTAPQYGYTF
TRBV7-2	TRBJ2-3	NA	TRBD2	TGTGCCAGCAGCTTAGCGCGACTAGCGGGGGGCACAGATACGCAGTATTTT	CASSLARLAGGTDTQYF
TRBV19	TRBJ2-3	few	TRBD1	TGTGCCAGTAGGGACAGGGGCGGAAGCACAGATACGCAGTATTTT	CASRDRGGSTDTQYF
TRBV29-1	TRBJ1-1	NA	NA	TGCAGCCTGCGAAGTTGGAACACTGAAGCTTTCTTT	CSLRSWNTEAFF
TRBV19	TRBJ2-2	NA	NA	TGTGCCAGTAGTCCATTGACAGGAGGCGGCGGGGAGCTGTTTTTT	CASSPLTGGGGELFF
TRBV7-3	TRBJ2-5	NA	NA	TGTGCCAGCAGCTTTGGTGGAGGAGAGACCCAGTACTTC	CASSFGGGETQYF
TRBV18	TRBJ2-7	NA	TRBD1	TGTGCCAGCTCACGGGCGACAGGGGTTATGGACGAGCAGTACTTC	CASSRATGVMDEQYF